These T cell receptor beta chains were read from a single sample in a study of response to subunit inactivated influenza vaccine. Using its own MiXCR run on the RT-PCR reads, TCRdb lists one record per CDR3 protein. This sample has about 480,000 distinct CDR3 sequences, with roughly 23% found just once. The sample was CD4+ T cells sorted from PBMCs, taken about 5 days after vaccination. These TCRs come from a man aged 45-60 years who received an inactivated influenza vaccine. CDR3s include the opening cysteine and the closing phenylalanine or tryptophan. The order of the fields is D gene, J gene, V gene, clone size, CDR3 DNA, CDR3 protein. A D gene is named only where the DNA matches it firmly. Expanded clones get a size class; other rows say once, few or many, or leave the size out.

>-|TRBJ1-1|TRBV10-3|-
TGTGCCATCAGTGAGGTGACCTTAAAGAACACTGAAGCTTTCTTT
CAISEVTLKNTEAFF
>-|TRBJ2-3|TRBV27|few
TGTGCCAGCAGTTTACGGGGGGCGCAGAGGACAGATACGCAGTATTTT
CASSLRGAQRTDTQYF
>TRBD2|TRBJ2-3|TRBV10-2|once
TGCGCCAGCAGTGCATCTAGCGGGGGGTACACAGATACGCAGTATTTT
CASSASSGGYTDTQYF
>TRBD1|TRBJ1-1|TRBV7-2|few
TGTGCCAGCAGCTTAGCGTTGGGACAGGGAAACACTGAAGCTTTCTTT
CASSLALGQGNTEAFF
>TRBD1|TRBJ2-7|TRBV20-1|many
TGCAGTGCTCCGCGACAGGGGGCGGTCTTGGAGCAGTACTTC
CSAPRQGAVLEQYF
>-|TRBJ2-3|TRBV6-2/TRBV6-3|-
TGTGCCAGCAGTTACCTTGCTAGCACAGATACGCAGTATTTT
CASSYLASTDTQYF
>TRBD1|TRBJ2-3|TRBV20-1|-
TGCAGTGCCAAGGATACAGGGGTGGCTACGCAGTATTTT
CSAKDTGVATQYF
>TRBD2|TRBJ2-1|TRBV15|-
TGTGCCACCAGCAGAGTATTGACTAGCGGGAGTGGTAATGAGCAGTTCTTC
CATSRVLTSGSGNEQFF
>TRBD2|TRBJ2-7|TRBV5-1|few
TGCGCCAGCACCTTAGGCGGACTAGCGGGAGCCATAGAGCAGTACTTC
CASTLGGLAGAIEQYF
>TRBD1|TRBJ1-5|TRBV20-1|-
TGCAGTGTAGAGGACAGGGGCGGCAATCAGCCCCAGCATTTT
CSVEDRGGNQPQHF
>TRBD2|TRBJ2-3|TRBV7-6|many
TGTGCCAGCAAACGGGGGGGCACAGATACGCAGTATTTT
CASKRGGTDTQYF
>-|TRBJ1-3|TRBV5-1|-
TGCGCCAGCAGCTCGGACGGATACTCTGGAAACACCATATATTTT
CASSSDGYSGNTIYF
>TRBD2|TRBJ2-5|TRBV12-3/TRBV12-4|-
TGTGCCAGCGCTCTAGCGGAAGAGACCCAGTACTTC
CASALAEETQYF
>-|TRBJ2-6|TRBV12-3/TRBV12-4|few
TGTGCCAGCAGTTTTACAGGGTCTGGGGCCAACGTCCTGACTTTC
CASSFTGSGANVLTF
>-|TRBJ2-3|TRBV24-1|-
TGTGCCACCAGTGATCCCCGGGGGCTCACAGATACGCAGTATTTT
CATSDPRGLTDTQYF
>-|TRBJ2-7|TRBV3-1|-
TGTGCCAGCAGCCGGACGGCGGGAGAGCAGTACTTC
CASSRTAGEQYF
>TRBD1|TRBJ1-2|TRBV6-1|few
TGTGCCAGCGGCCAGGGACAGGGAAGACATGGCTACACCTTC
CASGQGQGRHGYTF
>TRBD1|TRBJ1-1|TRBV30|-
TGTGCCTGGAGGGCCCCGGACAGGGAGAACACTGAAGCTTTCTTT
CAWRAPDRENTEAFF
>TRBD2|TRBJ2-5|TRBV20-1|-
TGCAGTGCGGGAGGGTGGCAGAAAGAGACCCAGTACTTC
CSAGGWQKETQYF
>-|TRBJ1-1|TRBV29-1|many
TGCAGCGCCTGCCAGGGTTGGGACACTGAAGCTTTCTTT
CSACQGWDTEAFF
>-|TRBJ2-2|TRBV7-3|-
TGTGCCAGCAGCTTAATGAGGAACACCGGGGAGCTGTTTTTT
CASSLMRNTGELFF
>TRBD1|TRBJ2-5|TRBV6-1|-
TGTGCCAGCAGTGTATACAGGGGTGGTAGGGAAGAGACCCAGTACTTC
CASSVYRGGREETQYF
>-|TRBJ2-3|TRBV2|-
TGTGCCAGCAGCAGGGGCCGAGAGGGAGATACGCAGTATTTT
CASSRGREGDTQYF
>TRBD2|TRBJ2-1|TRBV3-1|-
TGTGCCAGCAGCCAATCAGCGGGAGGGTACAATGAGCAGTTCTTC
CASSQSAGGYNEQFF
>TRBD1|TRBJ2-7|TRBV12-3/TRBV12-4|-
TGTGCCAGCACCCAAGACAGGGTCTCAGGCGAGCAGTACTTC
CASTQDRVSGEQYF
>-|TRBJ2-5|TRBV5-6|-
TGTGCCAGCAGAAACGGACCGGGGACCCAGTACTTC
CASRNGPGTQYF
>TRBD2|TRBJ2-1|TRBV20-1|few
TGCAGTGCTAGCGCAGCCGGGACTAGAGATGGGGATGAGCAGTTCTTC
CSASAAGTRDGDEQFF
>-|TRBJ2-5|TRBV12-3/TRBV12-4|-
TGTGCCAGCAGTTTAGGGCGTTTGGAGACCCAGTACTTC
CASSLGRLETQYF
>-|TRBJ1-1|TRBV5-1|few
TGCGCCAGCAGCTTGGGGGGTATCAGTCTGGCTTTCTTT
CASSLGGISLAFF
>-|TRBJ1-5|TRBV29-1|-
TGCAGCGTTGTAGAGGCTTGGGATCAGCCCCAGCATTTT
CSVVEAWDQPQHF
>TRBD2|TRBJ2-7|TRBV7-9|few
TGTGCCAGCAGCTTAAAGGGACTAGCGGGGGGCTTCTACGAGCAGTACTTC
CASSLKGLAGGFYEQYF
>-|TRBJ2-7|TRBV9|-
TGTGCCAGCAGCGTAGAGGCGCAGAGCTCCTACGAGCAGTACTTC
CASSVEAQSSYEQYF
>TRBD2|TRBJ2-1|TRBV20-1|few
TGCAGTGCTAGGGTCAGTGGCGGGAGGGTCCATGAGCAGTTCTTC
CSARVSGGRVHEQFF
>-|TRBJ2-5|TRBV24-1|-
TGTGCCACCAGTGATTTGAGGGGGGGGGCCCAAGAGACCCAGTACTTC
CATSDLRGGAQETQYF
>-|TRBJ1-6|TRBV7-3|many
TGTGCCAGCAGCTTAAATCCGGGGGATTCACCCCTCCACTTT
CASSLNPGDSPLHF
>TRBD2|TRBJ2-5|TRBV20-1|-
TGCAGTGCTAGCCTTCAGATGCTAGCGGTCCAAGAGACCCAGTACTTC
CSASLQMLAVQETQYF
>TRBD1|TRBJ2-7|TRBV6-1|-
TGTGCCAGCAGTAATCCGGGACAGGGGGCTTCGAGTTCCTACGAGCAGTACTTC
CASSNPGQGASSSYEQYF
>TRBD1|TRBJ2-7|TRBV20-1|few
TGCAGTGCTGCCGGGACAGGGTCTCCCTACGAGCAGTACTTC
CSAAGTGSPYEQYF
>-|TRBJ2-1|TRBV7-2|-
TGTGCCAGCAGCTTATTTGGGGGGAGCTCCTACAATGAGCAGTTCTTC
CASSLFGGSSYNEQFF
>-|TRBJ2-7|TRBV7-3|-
TGTGCCAGCAGCTTAAAGTTCTTGATCGAGCAGTACTTC
CASSLKFLIEQYF
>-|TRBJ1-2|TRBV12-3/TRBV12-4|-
TGTGCCAGCAACGGACGTAACTATGGCTACACCTTC
CASNGRNYGYTF
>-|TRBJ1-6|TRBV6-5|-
TGTGCCAGCAGTTACTCGACCAGGGGTGATTCACCCCTCCACTTT
CASSYSTRGDSPLHF
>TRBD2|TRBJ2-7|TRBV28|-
TGTGCCAGCTCCATACGGAGACTAGCGGGACGTGAGCAGTACTTC
CASSIRRLAGREQYF
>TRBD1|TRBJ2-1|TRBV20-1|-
TGCAGTGCCCCACCGGGACAGCGAAACTACAATGAGCAGTTCTTC
CSAPPGQRNYNEQFF
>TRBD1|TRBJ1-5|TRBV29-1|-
TGCAGCGTGGGGGACAGGGGGCGTCAGCCCCAGCATTTT
CSVGDRGRQPQHF